This passage covers 5 T cell receptor beta chains from one sample sequenced in a study of cytomegalovirus exposure and HLA in healthy donors. The PCR was carried out with 60 Vbeta primers and 13 Jbeta primers. Produced via immunoSEQ multiplex PCR; TCRdb's table is partial and in-frame only. The sample lists 120,000 or so clones, roughly three fifths occurring once. Sequencing was carried out using PBMCs. These receptors all come from a woman in her forties in good health and CMV-seropositive.

The V and J genes are TRBV30 and TRBJ1-5, with D unresolved. The CDR3 has 13 amino acids. CDR1 and CDR2 (germline): GTSNPN, SVGIG (reference sequence). Deletions cut 6 bases from V and 4 bases from J, with 13 bases between. Here the CDR3 reads CACRENLNQPQHF. The CDR3 bases are TGTGCCTGCCGAGAGAACCTTAATCAGCCCCAGCATTTT.

In DNA form, the CDR3 reads TGTGCCAGCTCACCTGGGGGACAGGCCTCCTACGAGCAGTACTTC. It specifies CASSPGGQASYEQYF. The chain couples TRBV18 to TRBJ2-7, with 8 bases matching TRBD1. V was pared by 3 bases and J by 0 bases, with 4 bases of the junction left unmatched. This CDR3 contains 15 residues. Germline CDR1 KGHSH, CDR2 LQKENI.

V is TRBV4-2 and J is TRBJ1-2; D is perhaps TRBD1 (5 bases). In germline, CDR1 is LGHNA, CDR2 YNFKEQ. The CDR3 sequence is 16 residues long. V lost 4 bases and J 2 bases, leaving 17 bases between the germline ends. CDR3 DNA sequence: TGTGCCAGCAGCCCACACGTCGGGGGTGACAACTATGGCTACACCTTC. Translation gives CASSPHVGGDNYGYTF.

This chain joins TRBV5-1 and TRBJ2-3; 10 positions agree with TRBD2. After removal of 0 bases from V and 3 bases from J, the junction contained 7 bases not matched to a gene. Germline lookup yields CDR1 SGHRS and CDR2 YFSETQ. The CDR3 covers 17 residues. For the CDR3, the DNA is TGCGCCAGCAGCTTGGCTTTGGAAGCGGGAGGGACAGATACGCAGTATTTT. Translation gives CASSLALEAGGTDTQYF.

V usage is TRBV7-2 and J usage is TRBJ2-5; TRBD1 might be the D (6 bases). TRBJ2-7 explains the end of the DNA better; the J call may be wrong. The CDR3 extends over 14 amino acids. The V gene's germline CDR1 is SGHTA and CDR2 FQGNSA. The CDR3 DNA is TGTGCCAGCAGCTTTGCTCAGGGGCGCAACGAGCAGTACTTC. It is translated as CASSFAQGRNEQYF.